The 25 T cell receptor beta chains below come from one sample, sequenced in a study of brain metastases from non-small cell lung cancer. Method: immunoSEQ multiplex PCR; TCRdb's copy keeps in-frame clones and lacks some. Of 4,000 to 5,000 clones in the sample, about 80% were seen once. Material: primary lung tumor tissue. These receptors were collected from a donor aged 40 or older with non-small cell lung cancer.

This rearrangement joins TRBV5-1 to TRBJ2-7, with D unresolved. V lost 4 bases to trimming and J lost 12 bases, with 17 bases between them. The CDR3 has 12 amino acids. Per the germline V gene, CDR1 is SGHRS and CDR2 is YFSETQ. The CDR3: CASSLETGCPYF. In DNA, the CDR3 is TGCGCCAGCAGCCTAGAGACCGGCTGCCCGTACTTC.

This clone has only a few counts. The chain recombines TRBV3-1 (or the pseudogene TRBV3-2) with TRBJ1-1; D might be TRBD1 (6 bases). This CDR3 spans 15 amino acids. In germline, CDR1 is LGHDT, CDR2 YNNKEL (reference sequence). Trimming took off 2 bases at V and 3 bases at J, with 13 bases between the two ends. The CDR3 DNA is TGTGCCAGCAGCCAACGGGGGGCGAGGGACACTGAAGCTTTCTTT. Translating gives CASSQRGARDTEAFF.

The rearrangement joins TRBV2 to TRBJ2-1; D remains unclear. Germline V CDR1 and CDR2: SNHLY, FYNNEI. V was trimmed by 1 base and J by 7 bases, leaving 5 bases between them. The CDR3 length is 12 residues. In DNA form, the CDR3 reads TGTGCCAGCAGTGAAGAGGTGAATGAGCAGTTCTTC. Its protein product is CASSEEVNEQFF.

The J gene is TRBJ2-7, the V gene TRBV2; 11 nucleotides agree with TRBD2. Germline V gene sequence: CDR1 SNHLY, CDR2 FYNNEI. The CDR3 runs 14 residues. The J segment lost 7 bases and the V segment lost 5 bases, leaving 7 bases of the junction unmatched. The chain's CDR3 is CASSISGGAGEQYF. The CDR3 bases are TGTGCCAGCAGTATTAGCGGGGGGGCTGGAGAGCAGTACTTC.

This rearrangement joins TRBV6-5 to TRBJ1-6; D is undetermined. Germline V CDR1 and CDR2: MNHEY, SVGAGI. The ends were cut back, 9 bases at V and 7 bases at J, with 10 bases in the middle. The CDR3 has 12 residues. For the CDR3, the DNA is TGTGCCAGTCAGGCCGGGAATTCACCCCTCCACTTT. This codes for CASQAGNSPLHF.

For this clone: This CDR3 is also generated by other DNA sequences in the sample. V and J are TRBV10-3 and TRBJ1-5; maybe TRBD1 (6 bases). Trimming stripped 8 bases from V and 8 bases from J, with 13 bases between. There are 12 residues in the CDR3. Germline V lookup: CDR1 ENHRY, CDR2 SYGVKD. This chain's CDR3 is CAIGGGWEPQHF. The DNA of the CDR3 is TGTGCCATCGGGGGGGGCTGGGAGCCCCAGCATTTT.

The chain recombines TRBV5-1 with TRBJ2-3; D might be TRBD1 (6 bases). Trimming stripped 6 bases from V and 4 bases from J, with 15 bases between. CDR1 and CDR2 from the germline V gene are SGHRS and YFSETQ. The CDR3 sequence is 14 residues long. Written as DNA, the CDR3 is TGCGCCAGCACTCGGTGGGGGCTTGCAGATACGCAGTATTTT. Translation: CASTRWGLADTQYF.

This chain uses TRBV5-1 with TRBJ1-2; TRBD1 matches at 7 bases. Losses at the gene ends were 4 bases for V and 4 bases for J; bases not matched to a gene: 7. Germline CDR1 is SGHRS and CDR2 is YFSETQ. The CDR3 sequence is 14 residues long. The CDR3: CASSARQGSYGYTF. CDR3 DNA sequence: TGCGCCAGCAGCGCGAGACAGGGTTCCTATGGCTACACCTTC.

For this clone: This CDR3 is also generated by other DNA sequences in the sample. The chain links TRBV24-1 to TRBJ2-3; D uncertain. The length of the CDR3 is 12 residues. Germline CDR1 and CDR2: KGHDR and SFDVKD. Deletions cut 2 bases from V and 4 bases from J, with 3 bases between. CDR3 sequence (DNA): TGTGCCACCAGTGATTACTCAGATACGCAGTATTTT. Its translation: CATSDYSDTQYF.

The genes are TRBV7-2 and TRBJ2-3, with D tentatively TRBD1 (6 bases). The CDR3 length is 15 residues. Germline V CDR1 and CDR2: SGHTA, FQGNSA. The V end was cut by 1 base, the J end by 7 bases, with 15 bases between. CDR3 in DNA: TGTGCCAGCAGCTTAGAGGGACACTCGATTTATACGCAGTATTTT. It translates to CASSLEGHSIYTQYF. Complete variable domain (other parts from reference TRBV7-2 and TRBJ2-3): GAGVSQSPSNKVTEKGKDVELRCDPISGHTALYWYRQSLGQGLEFLIYFQGNSAPDKSGLPSDRFSAERTGGSVSTLTIQRTQQEDSAVYLCASSLEGHSIYTQYFGPGTRLTVL.

The V and J genes are TRBV3-1 (or the pseudogene TRBV3-2) and TRBJ1-4; the match to TRBD1 covers 7 bases. This CDR3 contains 15 residues. The junction had 7 bases not matched to a gene; V was cut back by 2 bases and J by 7 bases. From germline, CDR1 is LGHDT and CDR2 YNNKEL (reference sequence). The CDR3 loop is CASSQFEGAGEKLFF. CDR3 nucleotides: TGTGCCAGCAGCCAATTTGAGGGGGCTGGTGAAAAACTGTTTTTT.

The V and J genes are TRBV24-1 and TRBJ2-5, with TRBD1 matching over 12 bases. This CDR3 spans 16 amino acids. Germline V lookup: CDR1 KGHDR, CDR2 SFDVKD. The V segment lost 7 bases and the J segment 4 bases; nucleotides outside the gene matches: 9. CDR3 amino acids: CATSLPGQGAGETQYF. CDR3 DNA: TGTGCCACCAGCTTACCGGGACAGGGGGCTGGAGAGACCCAGTACTTC.

This clone was recorded a few times. This rearrangement joins TRBV28 to TRBJ2-7; D remains unclear. The CDR3 consists of 13 residues. The germline CDR1 and CDR2 sequences are MDHEN and SYDVKM. With 1 base removed from V and 4 bases from J, the gap between germline ends came to 8 bases. CDR3 sequence reads: CASSLFMGYEQYF. CDR3 coding DNA: TGTGCCAGCAGTTTATTTATGGGTTACGAGCAGTACTTC.

The CDR3 spells CASSLASSYGYTF. CDR3 DNA: TGTGCCAGCAGCTTAGCCAGCTCTTATGGCTACACCTTC. V and J are TRBV7-2 and TRBJ1-2; no clear D gene. CDR1 and CDR2 (germline): SGHTA, FQGNSA. V dropped 0 bases and J dropped 5 bases, with 7 bases sitting between them. This CDR3 is built from 13 residues.

The chain couples TRBV2 to TRBJ1-5, with 8 nucleotides matching TRBD1. From germline, CDR1 is SNHLY and CDR2 FYNNEI. This CDR3 contains 15 residues. V shed 7 bases, J shed 4 bases, and the junction held 9 bases outside the gene matches. In nucleotides, the CDR3 is TGTGCCAGCACAGTCCGACAGGGGATTAATCAGCCCCAGCATTTT. Its protein product is CASTVRQGINQPQHF.

This clone occurred once. At the DNA level, this CDR3 is encoded by other sequences in the same sample as well. The chain employs TRBV7-8 and TRBJ2-7, with 10 bases aligning to TRBD1. With V trimmed by 6 bases and J by 2 bases, 7 bases remained unmatched. The V gene's germline CDR1 is SGHVS and CDR2 FQNEAQ. The length of the CDR3 is 15 residues. CDR3 sequence reads: CASSWGQGITYEQYV. CDR3 sequence (DNA): TGTGCCAGCAGTTGGGGACAGGGGATCACCTACGAGCAGTACGTC.

The chain joins TRBV7-2 to TRBJ2-3; 9 bases fit TRBD2. Germline V gene lookup returns CDR1 SGHTA and CDR2 FQGNSA. This CDR3 region has 15 residues. V shed 4 bases, J shed 3 bases, and the junction held 5 bases outside the gene matches. CDR3 loop: CASSSGTSRTDTQYF. CDR3 nucleotide sequence: TGTGCCAGCAGCTCCGGGACTAGCCGTACAGATACGCAGTATTTT.

V usage is TRBV28 and J usage is TRBJ2-1; D is possibly TRBD1 (5 bases). The V end lost 7 bases, the J end lost 7 bases, and 17 bases lay between the germline ends. Germline lookup yields CDR1 MDHEN and CDR2 SYDVKM. This CDR3 has 14 amino acids. The CDR3 region has the DNA TGTGCCAGCACCTTGGCAGGGATCAGTAATGAGCAGTTCTTC. Amino acids: CASTLAGISNEQFF.

The rearrangement links TRBV9 to TRBJ2-3; D is perhaps TRBD1 (6 bases). Trimming left V 0 bases short and J 11 bases short, with 16 bases between. This CDR3 has 14 residues. Per germline, CDR1 SGDLS and CDR2 YYNGEE. CDR3 loop: CASSVEPQQGMQYF. The CDR3 DNA is TGTGCCAGCAGCGTAGAACCCCAGCAGGGGATGCAGTATTTT.

The gene calls are TRBV10-3 and TRBJ1-6, with D possibly TRBD1 on 5 matching bases. Germline CDR1 and CDR2: ENHRY and SYGVKD. The CDR3 contains 12 residues. V lost 9 bases and J 9 bases, leaving 12 bases between the germline ends. As DNA, the CDR3 is TGTGCCATTGGCGGGGGTTTTTCACCCCTCCACTTT. Translating it yields CAIGGGFSPLHF.

This rearrangement joins TRBV9 to TRBJ1-2, with 8 bases matching TRBD1. Germline V gene sequence: CDR1 SGDLS, CDR2 YYNGEE. With 3 bases clipped from V and 7 bases from J, the junction kept 8 bases outside the gene matches. This CDR3 region has 14 residues. The CDR3 DNA follows: TGTGCCAGCAGCGCCCAGGGGGCCGGTACTGGCTACACCTTC. Translation: CASSAQGAGTGYTF.

Regarding this clone: Its ends do not fully match the called genes, so a read error is possible. The chain joins TRBV7-2 to TRBJ1-2, with 10 bases matching TRBD1. This CDR3 contains 13 residues. Germline lookup yields CDR1 SGHTA and CDR2 FQGNSA. The CDR3 DNA reads TGTGCCAGTAGCTCGGGACAGGGGTATGGCTACACCTTC. This sequence encodes CASSSGQGYGYTF. The whole variable domain, remainder taken from reference TRBV7-2 and TRBJ1-2, is GAGVSQSPSNKVTEKGKDVELRCDPISGHTALYWYRQSLGQGLEFLIYFQGNSAPDKSGLPSDRFSAERTGGSVSTLTIQRTQQEDSAVYLCASSSGQGYGYTFGSGTRLTVV.

Comment on this clone: Other DNA variants within this sample encode the same CDR3. V and J are TRBV4-3 and TRBJ1-2; D not certain. This CDR3 comprises 15 residues. Germline assignment: CDR1 LGHNA and CDR2 YSLEER. The ends were cut back, 0 bases at V and 3 bases at J, with 11 bases in the middle. This chain's CDR3 is CASSQDIHKYYGYTF. The CDR3 DNA is TGCGCCAGCAGCCAAGATATACACAAGTACTATGGCTACACCTTC.

This rearrangement joins TRBV5-1 to TRBJ2-3; D possibly corresponds to TRBD2 (6 bases). V was pared by 5 bases and J by 0 bases, with 7 bases between. Germline CDR1 SGHRS, CDR2 YFSETQ. The CDR3 spans 13 residues. The chain's CDR3 is CASSGGSTDTQYF. The CDR3 nucleotides are TGCGCCAGCAGTGGAGGGAGCACAGATACGCAGTATTTT.

The chain links TRBV5-6 to TRBJ2-7; the D call may be TRBD1 or TRBD2 (5 bases each). The V gene lost 4 bases and the J gene lost 3 bases, with 8 bases spanning the gap. The CDR3 spans 12 residues. Germline V gene data show CDR1 as SGHDT and CDR2 as YYEEEE. The CDR3 nucleotides read TGTGCCAGCAGCCCTGGGGGCTACGAGCAGTACTTC. As protein: CASSPGGYEQYF.